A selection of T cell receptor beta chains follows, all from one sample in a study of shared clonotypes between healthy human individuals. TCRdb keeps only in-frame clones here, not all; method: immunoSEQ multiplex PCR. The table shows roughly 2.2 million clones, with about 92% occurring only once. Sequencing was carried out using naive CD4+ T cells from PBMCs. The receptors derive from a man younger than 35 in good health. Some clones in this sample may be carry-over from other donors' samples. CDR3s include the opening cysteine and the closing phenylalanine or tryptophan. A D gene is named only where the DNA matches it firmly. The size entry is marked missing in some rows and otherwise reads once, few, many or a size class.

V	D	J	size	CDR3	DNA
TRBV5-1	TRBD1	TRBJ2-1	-	CASSFEGQYNEQFF	TGCGCCAGCAGCTTCGAGGGACAGTACAATGAGCAGTTCTTC
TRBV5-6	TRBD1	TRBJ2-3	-	CASSSDPGQGSDTQYF	TGTGCCAGCAGCTCCGATCCGGGACAGGGGTCAGATACGCAGTATTTT
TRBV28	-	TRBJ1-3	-	CASSPPGNTIYF	TGTGCCAGCAGTCCTCCCGGAAACACCATATATTTT
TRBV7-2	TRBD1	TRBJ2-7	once	CASSQARQGYYEQYF	TGTGCCAGCAGCCAAGCCCGACAGGGCTATTACGAGCAGTACTTC
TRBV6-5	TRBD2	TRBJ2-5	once	CASSPGTSQETQYF	TGTGCCAGCAGCCCGGGGACTAGCCAAGAGACCCAGTACTTC
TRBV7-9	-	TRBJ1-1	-	CASSFIRERTTEAFF	TGTGCCAGCAGCTTTATTCGAGAGAGGACCACTGAAGCTTTCTTT
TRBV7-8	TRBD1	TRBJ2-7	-	CASSLGTGVEYEQYF	TGTGCCAGCAGCTTAGGGACAGGGGTTGAGTACGAGCAGTACTTC
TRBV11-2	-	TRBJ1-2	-	CASSLRRPPLGGYTF	TGTGCCAGCAGCCTCCGAAGGCCCCCGCTTGGTGGCTACACCTTC
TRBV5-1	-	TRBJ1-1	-	CASSFSEGDTEAFF	TGCGCCAGCAGCTTTTCCGAGGGGGACACTGAAGCTTTCTTT
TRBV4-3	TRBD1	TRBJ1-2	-	CASSPTGGIGGYTF	TGCGCCAGCAGCCCGACAGGGGGGATCGGTGGCTACACCTTC
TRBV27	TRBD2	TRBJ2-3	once	CASSLKPSGLAGLVRTDTQYF	TGTGCCAGCAGTTTAAAACCATCGGGACTAGCGGGACTTGTCAGGACAGATACGCAGTATTTT
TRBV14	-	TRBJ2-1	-	CASSQVNRYNEQFF	TGTGCCAGCAGCCAAGTAAACAGGTACAATGAGCAGTTCTTC
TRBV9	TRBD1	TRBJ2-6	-	CASSVQGQAETGANVLTF	TGTGCCAGCAGCGTACAAGGACAGGCCGAAACCGGGGCCAACGTCCTGACTTTC
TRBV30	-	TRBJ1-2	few	CAWSSMTDYGYTF	TGTGCCTGGAGCTCGATGACAGACTATGGCTACACCTTC
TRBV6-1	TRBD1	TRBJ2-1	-	CASSGQGRWNEQFF	TGTGCCAGCAGCGGACAGGGGCGATGGAATGAGCAGTTCTTC
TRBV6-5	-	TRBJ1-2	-	CASSYSPGTYGYTF	TGTGCCAGCAGTTACTCTCCGGGTACCTATGGCTACACCTTC
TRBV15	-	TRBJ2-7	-	CATSRVERAHEQYF	TGTGCCACCAGCAGAGTAGAGCGGGCCCACGAGCAGTACTTC
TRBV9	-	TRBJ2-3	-	CASSPTPAGQTDTQYF	TGTGCCAGCAGCCCGACCCCAGCGGGACAAACAGATACGCAGTATTTT
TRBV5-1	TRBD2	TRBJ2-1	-	CASSPGAGESSYNEQFF	TGCGCCAGCAGCCCTGGGGCGGGGGAAAGCTCCTACAATGAGCAGTTCTTC
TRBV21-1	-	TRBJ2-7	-	CASSKEGQDEQYF	TGTGCCAGCAGCAAAGAGGGACAGGACGAGCAGTACTTC
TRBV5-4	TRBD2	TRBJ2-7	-	CASSPRLAGNLIYEQYF	TGTGCCAGCAGCCCCAGGCTAGCGGGGAACTTAATTTACGAGCAGTACTTC
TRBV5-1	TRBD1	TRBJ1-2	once	CASSLFGQGYGYTF	TGCGCCAGCAGCTTGTTTGGACAGGGGTATGGCTACACCTTC
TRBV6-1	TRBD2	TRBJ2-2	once	CASSALGTSGLNTGELFF	TGTGCCAGCAGTGCCCTCGGGACTAGCGGGCTGAACACCGGGGAGCTGTTTTTT
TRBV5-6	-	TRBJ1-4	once	CASSFGRGEKLFF	TGTGCCAGCAGCTTCGGAAGGGGGGAAAAACTGTTTTTT
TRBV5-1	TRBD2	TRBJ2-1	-	CASSIGTSGPSSEQFF	TGCGCCAGCAGCATAGGGACTAGCGGGCCATCTAGTGAGCAGTTCTTC
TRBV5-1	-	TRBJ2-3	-	CASSRATGDTQYF	TGCGCCAGCAGCCGGGCGACCGGGGATACGCAGTATTTT
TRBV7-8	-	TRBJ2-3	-	CASSSQSRSPQYF	TGTGCCAGCAGCTCACAGAGCAGGTCCCCGCAGTATTTT
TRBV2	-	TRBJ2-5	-	CASKFQETQYF	TGTGCCAGCAAATTCCAAGAGACCCAGTACTTC
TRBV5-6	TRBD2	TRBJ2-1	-	CASSLGRGANEQFF	TGTGCCAGCAGCTTGGGGCGGGGGGCAAATGAGCAGTTCTTC
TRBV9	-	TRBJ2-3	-	CASSVLAGTQYF	TGTGCCAGCAGCGTCTTAGCAGGTACGCAGTATTTT
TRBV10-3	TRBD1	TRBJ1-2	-	CAISAGQGETSGYTF	TGTGCCATCAGCGCAGGACAGGGGGAGACGTCTGGCTACACCTTC
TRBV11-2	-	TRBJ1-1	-	CASSRQRGAEAFF	TGTGCCAGCAGCCGACAGAGGGGGGCTGAAGCTTTCTTT
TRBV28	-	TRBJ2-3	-	CASSFGQSTDTQYF	TGTGCCAGCAGTTTTGGGCAGAGCACAGATACGCAGTATTTT
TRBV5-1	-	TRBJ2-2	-	CASTLPFPDSGELFF	TGCGCCAGCACCCTCCCCTTCCCCGACAGCGGGGAGCTGTTTTTT
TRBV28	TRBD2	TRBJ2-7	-	CASRIGLAYEQYF	TGTGCCAGCAGAATCGGACTAGCGTACGAGCAGTACTTC
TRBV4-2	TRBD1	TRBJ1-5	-	CASSPTGAGQPQHF	TGTGCCAGCAGCCCAACAGGGGCCGGTCAGCCCCAGCATTTT
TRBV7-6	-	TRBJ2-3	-	CASSLRGSGRATDTQYF	TGTGCCAGCAGCTTAAGGGGGAGCGGGCGGGCCACAGATACGCAGTATTTT